This is a list of T cell receptor beta chains from one sample in a study of shared clonotypes between healthy human individuals. TCRdb's table, derived via immunoSEQ multiplex PCR, lists solely in-frame clones and lacks some. This sample has about 700,000 clones, with 92% found just once. The sequencing input was naive CD8+ T cells sorted from blood. All receptors derive from a man under 40 in good health. The CDR3 runs from the conserved cysteine through the conserved F or W. D genes are given only for firm matches. Only some rows state a clone size, as once, few, many or a class for expanded clones.

length	size	J	V	D	CDR3	DNA
12	-	TRBJ2-7	TRBV2	-	CASIGPFYEQYF	TGTGCCAGCATCGGACCCTTCTACGAGCAGTACTTC
15	-	TRBJ2-7	TRBV13	-	CASSLDLAGSYEQYF	TGTGCCAGCAGCTTGGACCTAGCCGGGTCCTACGAGCAGTACTTC
14	-	TRBJ2-3	TRBV6-6	-	CASNPQGRTDTQYF	TGTGCCAGCAACCCTCAGGGGCGGACAGATACGCAGTATTTT
14	-	TRBJ2-1	TRBV11-1	-	CASLGTPSYNEQFF	TGTGCCAGCCTCGGGACTCCTTCCTACAATGAGCAGTTCTTC
11	-	TRBJ2-1	TRBV10-2	-	CASSESLVQFF	TGCGCCAGCAGTGAGTCTCTCGTGCAGTTCTTC
14	-	TRBJ2-7	TRBV28	-	CASSLYRDTYEQYF	TGTGCCAGCAGTTTATATCGGGATACCTACGAGCAGTACTTC
17	-	TRBJ2-7	TRBV2	TRBD2	CASSLWTSGIRNYEQYF	TGTGCCAGCAGTCTTTGGACTAGCGGGATTCGTAACTACGAGCAGTACTTC
15	-	TRBJ2-7	TRBV4-1	TRBD2	CASSYLTSGNYEQYF	TGCGCCAGCAGCTATCTTACTAGCGGCAACTACGAGCAGTACTTC
13	once	TRBJ1-5	TRBV27	-	CASSGGGAQPQHF	TGTGCCAGCAGTGGGGGTGGAGCTCAGCCCCAGCATTTT
13	-	TRBJ1-4	TRBV15	-	CATAGAENEKLFF	TGTGCCACCGCAGGGGCGGAAAATGAAAAACTGTTTTTT
14	-	TRBJ2-3	TRBV14	-	CASSQTSRADTQYF	TGTGCCAGCAGCCAAACTAGCAGGGCAGATACGCAGTATTTT
16	-	TRBJ1-3	TRBV4-3	-	CASSPYLQDSGNTIYF	TGCGCCAGCAGCCCGTACCTACAGGACTCTGGAAACACCATATATTTT
17	-	TRBJ2-1	TRBV7-9	TRBD1	CASSDRDRALPHNEQFF	TGTGCCAGCAGCGACCGGGACAGGGCTTTGCCTCACAATGAGCAGTTCTTC
15	-	TRBJ2-7	TRBV7-9	TRBD2	CASSLTSGAPYEQYF	TGTGCCAGCAGCTTGACTAGCGGAGCCCCCTACGAGCAGTACTTC